Included here is one TCR beta chain sequence, with context. The data stem from a study of T cell changes during pregnancy in multiple sclerosis. Generated by immunoSEQ multiplex PCR, the TCRdb table keeps only in-frame clones and is missing some. In the table there are 40,000 to 60,000 clones, approximately 89% of which are singletons. Trimming removed 4 bases from V and 7 bases from J; junction bases left unmatched: 12. This CDR3 spans 16 amino acids. The V gene's germline CDR1 is LGHNA and CDR2 YSLEER. The receptor comes from a female donor with multiple sclerosis, enrolled in a pregnancy study. This chain links TRBV4-3 with TRBJ2-1; 8 bases match TRBD1. The sample consisted of CD8+ T cells from peripheral blood mononuclear cells, taken in the second trimester of pregnancy. CDR3 residues: CASSPARDRTMNEQFF. The CDR3, as DNA: TGCGCCAGCAGCCCAGCCCGGGACAGGACGATGAATGAGCAGTTCTTC.